This T cell receptor beta chain was recorded in a study of blood T cell repertoires in COVID-19 (dated by TCRdb to the early 2020s). With regard to the full study: Samples covering the acute and convalescent phases of COVID-19 were provided by collaborators in the United States, Italy and Spain. The material from the prospective study consisted of cDNA or gDNA derived from T cells, B-cell-depleted T cells, or PBMCs. Deeply sampled blood TCRbeta repertoires from subjects exposed to, actively infected with, or recovered from COVID-19 were included in the dataset. The repertoires were released in a freely available public database intended as a resource for research on the immune response to SARS-CoV-2. The samples were drawn from the first 160 participants of the ongoing ImmuneRACE study and from roughly 1,300 subjects provided by 6 global collaborators. Sample metadata almost always included a de-identified subject ID, COVID-19 status, age in years and sex. Where HLA class I and class II types were available, the types were taken from metadata supplied by the sample provider, not from assay-based typing.

As encoded in the germline V gene (reference sequence), CDR1 is GTSNPN while CDR2 is SVGIG. Measured from the cysteine to the phenylalanine, the CDR3 is 13 residues long. CDR3 DNA only is kept here, 39 bases in frame from base 1. Unmatched junction bases come to 7, with V trimmed by 4 bases and J by 7 bases. The immunoSEQ Assay, a bias-controlled multiplex PCR, was used to amplify TCRbeta CDR3 regions from genomic DNA. In the authors' own workflow: The number of nucleated cells in each sample was estimated by amplification of reference gene primers within the assay. Sequence reads were collapsed and filtered to measure the absolute abundance of every unique TCRbeta CDR3 rearrangement. For each sample, productive Simpson clonality was calculated as the square root of Simpson's diversity index over productive rearrangements. This immuneACCESS table, as held by TCRdb, lists in-frame sequences with V and J called but not all clones. Of the missing ones, under half trace to an unresolved V gene in checked studies; the others have no known cause. V and J calls and clone size follow that table, whereas D and trimming were derived from the DNA. The sample table records about 230,000 clones; around 80% of these occur just once. The biggest ten clones account for about 1.3% of the sample.

What the study reported, not specific to this receptor: The amount of clinical and demographic metadata varied by source and participant and was provided uncurated.

One collaborating source in Seattle enrolled patients while the patients were actively infected and followed the patients over time throughout the course of disease. Collaborating institutions collected whole blood in K2EDTA tubes following their own protocols. For TCRbeta analysis, collaborators shipped samples in one of three forms: frozen whole blood, isolated PBMCs, or DNA extracted from either of those sample types. On this clone itself: Its antigen target is currently unknown. Within one base of it there is no much larger clone, and no base qualities were kept.

The sample was peripheral blood. This TCR was recovered from a woman younger than 45 with COVID-19, enrolled during active disease. This chain joins TRBV30 to TRBJ2-1; 7 central bases correspond to TRBD2. The CDR3 protein is CAWIRGVWNEQFF. The sequenced DNA is TGTGCCTGGATCCGGGGGGTATGGAATGAGCAGTTCTTC.